Listed here are 31 T cell receptor beta chains from one sample, sequenced in a study of T cells after yellow fever vaccination. Using its own MiXCR run on the 5' RACE reads, TCRdb lists one record per CDR3 protein. This repertoire shows about 320,000 distinct CDR3 sequences, about 10% found once; its top ten account for about 3.3%. Sequenced here: CD4+ T cells sorted from PBMCs, sampled 45 days after the yellow fever booster vaccination. The receptors were sampled from a man between 18 and 35 years old who received the YFV17D yellow fever vaccine.

This clonotype was detected a few times. This chain joins TRBV7-2 and TRBJ1-4; tentatively, D is TRBD1 (5 bases). Deletions cut 6 bases from V and 2 bases from J, with 10 bases between. From germline, CDR1 is SGHTA and CDR2 FQGNSA. The CDR3 runs 14 residues. The CDR3 DNA reads TGTGCCAGCAGAACTTGGGGCACTAATGAAAAACTGTTTTTT. As protein: CASRTWGTNEKLFF.

The chain has TRBV6-1 and TRBJ1-4, with a weak D call TRBD1 (5 bases). This CDR3 is built from 15 residues. The V gene's germline CDR1 is MNHNS and CDR2 SASEGT. Trimming removed 1 base from V and 8 bases from J, with 14 bases in between. For the CDR3, the DNA is TGTGCCAGCAGTGAAGGCATGTGGAGGGGAGAAAAACTGTTTTTT. Amino acid sequence: CASSEGMWRGEKLFF.

This clonotype was detected only a few times. The chain uses TRBV7-2 and TRBJ2-7, with D perhaps TRBD1 (5 bases). The germline V gene encodes CDR1 SGHTA and CDR2 FQGNSA. Trimming took 0 bases from V and 11 from J, leaving 17 bases between them. The CDR3 is 14 residues long. CDR3 protein: CASSLATRAGLKYF. CDR3 bases: TGTGCCAGCAGCTTAGCGACTCGGGCAGGGTTAAAGTACTTC.

This chain connects TRBV9 to TRBJ2-2; the D gene is possibly TRBD1 (5 bases). This CDR3 is 12 amino acids long. V lost 8 bases, J lost 4 bases, and 9 bases lay in between. The germline gives CDR1 SGDLS, CDR2 YYNGEE. The CDR3 protein is CAREGVTGELFF. As DNA, the CDR3 is TGTGCCAGAGAAGGGGTCACCGGGGAGCTGTTTTTT.

The chain combines TRBV7-6 with TRBJ1-6; D unresolved. CDR1 SGHVS and CDR2 FNYEAQ come from the germline V gene. V was trimmed by 5 bases and J by 6 bases, leaving 14 bases between them. The CDR3 sequence is 15 residues long. CDR3 protein: CASSPSGGSNSPLHF. The CDR3 coding sequence is TGTGCCAGCAGCCCGTCGGGAGGTAGTAATTCACCCCTCCACTTT.

The chain uses TRBV2 and TRBJ1-4, with D possibly matching TRBD1 (5 bases). Trimming shortened V by 10 bases and J by 8 bases, and 14 bases separated the two germline ends. Germline CDR1 is SNHLY and CDR2 is FYNNEI. CDR3 size: 12 residues. The CDR3 protein is CATNRLREKLFF. The CDR3 nucleotides are TGTGCCACCAACAGGTTACGGGAAAAACTGTTTTTT.

This sequence joins TRBV18 and TRBJ1-5; D not certain. Trimming took 2 bases from V and 3 from J, leaving 8 bases between them. CDR1 is KGHSH, CDR2 LQKENI, per germline. The CDR3 has 14 amino acids. The CDR3 DNA reads TGTGCCAGCTCACCAAAGAGGGACAATCAGCCCCAGCATTTT. Translating it yields CASSPKRDNQPQHF. The variable domain in full, completed from reference TRBV18 and TRBJ1-5, reads NAGVMQNPRHLVRRRGQEARLRCSPMKGHSHVYWYRQLPEEGLKFMVYLQKENIIDESGMPKERFSAEFPKEGPSILRIQQVVRGDSAAYFCASSPKRDNQPQHFGDGTRLSIL.

The genes are TRBV12-3 or TRBV12-4 and TRBJ2-7, with 8 positions matching TRBD1. CDR3 length equals 14 residues. J gave up 5 bases and V 5 bases, and 8 bases lay outside the gene matches. DNA for the CDR3: TGTGCCAGCAGTCTGGACAGGGATGTGAACGAGCAGTACTTC. As protein: CASSLDRDVNEQYF.

This clonotype was counted many times. This chain links TRBV20-1 with TRBJ2-2, with D perhaps assigned TRBD1 or TRBD2 (5 bases each). The germline V gene has CDR1 DFQATT and CDR2 SNEGSKA (reference sequence). The CDR3 sequence is 14 residues long. Trimming removed 4 bases from V and 0 bases from J, with 9 bases in between. This CDR3 reads CSATGTANTGELFF. CDR3 bases: TGCAGTGCTACAGGGACCGCGAACACCGGGGAGCTGTTTTTT.

CDR3 loop: CAWSGLGETQYF. The CDR3 DNA sequence: TGTGCCTGGAGTGGGCTTGGAGAGACCCAGTACTTC. The genes are TRBV30 and TRBJ2-5; D ambiguous. The CDR3 totals 12 residues. Germline assignment: CDR1 GTSNPN and CDR2 SVGIG (reference sequence). V lost 1 base, J lost 4 bases, and 7 bases lay in between.

This clonotype was recorded a few times. The chain links TRBV6-5 to TRBJ2-7, with D possibly being TRBD2 (5 bases). V gave up 7 bases and J gave up 2 bases, with 12 bases separating them. The CDR3 is 13 amino acids. Germline loops: CDR1 MNHEY, CDR2 SVGAGI. CDR3 in DNA: TGTGCCAGCACCATACAGCGGACCTACGAGCAGTACGTC. It encodes CASTIQRTYEQYV.

Ten or more counts support this clonotype. The genes are TRBV5-1 and TRBJ2-3; the match to TRBD2 covers 7 bases. Per the germline V gene, CDR1 is SGHRS and CDR2 is YFSETQ. CDR3 length: 15 amino acids. V gave up 3 bases and J gave up 1 base; unmatched junction bases: 5. The CDR3 protein is CASSSSGAGTDTQYF. DNA for the CDR3: TGCGCCAGCAGCTCAAGCGGGGCTGGCACAGATACGCAGTATTTT.

This chain joins TRBV19 and TRBJ1-1, with TRBD1 matching 7 bases. V lost 3 bases, J lost 1 base, and 8 bases stayed unmatched. This CDR3 has 16 amino acids. The germline gives CDR1 LNHDA, CDR2 SQIVND (reference sequence). CDR3 sequence reads: CASSMRGRGKNTEAFF. As DNA, the CDR3 is TGTGCCAGTAGTATGCGGGGCAGGGGGAAGAACACTGAAGCTTTCTTT. The full variable domain, rest sourced from reference TRBV19 and TRBJ1-1, is DGGITQSPKYLFRKEGQNVTLSCEQNLNHDAMYWYRQDPGQGLRLIYYSQIVNDFQKGDIAEGYSVSREKKESFPLTVTSAQKNPTAFYLCASSMRGRGKNTEAFFGQGTRLTVV.

The genes are TRBV7-2 and TRBJ1-2; 7 bases are shared with TRBD1. Germline CDR1 reads SGHTA; CDR2 reads FQGNSA. The CDR3 covers 14 residues. V dropped 2 bases and J dropped 7; count of bases not matched to a gene: 7. CDR3 sequence (DNA): TGTGCCAGCAGCTTATACCCCAGGGGGTCTGGCTACACCTTC. It specifies CASSLYPRGSGYTF.

There are many counts of this clonotype. The chain couples TRBV12-3 or TRBV12-4 to TRBJ2-3; TRBD2 agrees at 8 bases. V was pared by 6 bases and J by 3 bases, with 8 bases of the junction left unmatched. CDR3 length: 15 amino acids. The CDR3 nucleotides read TGTGCCAGCAGGCCCCCGGGACTAGAAACAGATACGCAGTATTTT. Amino acids: CASRPPGLETDTQYF.

As to this clonotype: The junction departs from the called germline gene at one end, perhaps through a read error. V is TRBV11-2 and J is TRBJ1-1; 9 bases are shared with TRBD1. The germline CDR1 and CDR2 sequences are SGHAT and FQNNGV. The CDR3 loop spans 20 amino acids. The CDR3 region has the DNA TGTGCCAGCAGCCTCGATGGGTCCGGACAGGGGCCCTTTGAGAACACTGAAGCTTTATTT. It translates to CASSLDGSGQGPFENTEALF.

This clonotype was observed a few times. This chain connects TRBV7-2 to TRBJ2-1; D might be TRBD2 (6 bases). Germline CDR1 reads SGHTA; CDR2 reads FQGNSA. Deletions cut 5 bases from V and 9 bases from J, with 17 bases between. The CDR3 sequence is 14 residues long. This CDR3 is CASSQGGVRVEQFF. CDR3 coding DNA: TGTGCCAGCAGCCAGGGCGGGGTTCGAGTTGAGCAGTTCTTC.

This clonotype appeared a few times. The chain recombines TRBV6-2 or TRBV6-3 with TRBJ2-3; D remains unclear. The germline V gene has CDR1 MNHEY and CDR2 SVGEGT. The ends were cut back, 5 bases at V and 0 bases at J, with 15 bases in the middle. The CDR3 covers 16 residues. CDR3 protein: CASSPPGSRSTDTQYF. The CDR3 DNA reads as TGTGCCAGCAGTCCGCCGGGTAGCAGGAGCACAGATACGCAGTATTTT.

The gene calls are TRBV7-2 and TRBJ2-2; D is perhaps TRBD1 (6 bases). CDR3 length equals 14 residues. In germline, CDR1 is SGHTA, CDR2 FQGNSA. V gave up 3 bases and J gave up 4 bases, with 9 bases separating them. The CDR3 spells CASSFSRGTGELFF. The DNA of the CDR3 is TGTGCCAGCAGCTTCTCCAGGGGCACCGGGGAGCTGTTTTTT.

V usage is TRBV18 and J usage is TRBJ2-3, with 9 bases matching TRBD2. Per germline, CDR1 KGHSH and CDR2 LQKENI. CDR3 size: 16 residues. Germline trimming cut 3 bases from V and 2 bases from J; bases unmatched to any gene: 6. Here the CDR3 DNA reads TGTGCCAGCTCACCCCTCAGCGGGGGGATCACAGATACGCAGTATTTT. Translating it yields CASSPLSGGITDTQYF.

This clonotype showed up just a few times. The J gene is TRBJ2-1, the V gene TRBV7-2; TRBD2 might be the D (5 bases). Germline V gene lookup returns CDR1 SGHTA and CDR2 FQGNSA. Trimming pared 5 bases from V and 3 bases from J, leaving 11 bases between. The CDR3 sequence is 14 residues long. The CDR3 DNA follows: TGTGCCAGCAGCCCCCAGCGGTACTACAATGAGCAGTTCTTC. Protein: CASSPQRYYNEQFF.

This clonotype was seen more than once but under ten times. The V gene is TRBV20-1, the J gene TRBJ1-5, with unresolved D. Germline assignment: CDR1 DFQATT and CDR2 SNEGSKA (reference sequence). Trimming left V 4 bases short and J 4 bases short, with 11 bases between. CDR3 length equals 13 residues. This chain's CDR3 is CSAMAHSNQPQHF. As DNA, the CDR3 is TGCAGTGCTATGGCTCACTCAAATCAGCCCCAGCATTTT.

This sequence joins TRBV6-6 and TRBJ2-1; maybe TRBD1 (6 bases). The V gene's germline CDR1 is MNHNY and CDR2 SVGAGI (reference sequence). The CDR3 runs to 14 residues. V lost 7 bases to trimming and J lost 5 bases, with 15 bases between them. The CDR3, as DNA: TGTGCCAGCACAAAATCCCAGGGGAACAATGAGCAGTTCTTC. This sequence encodes CASTKSQGNNEQFF.

This clonotype was seen only a few times. The rearrangement links TRBV5-5 to TRBJ1-2, with D unclear. CDR1 is SGHKS, CDR2 YYEKEE, per germline (reference sequence). The CDR3 extends over 17 amino acids. V gave up 1 base and J gave up 4 bases, with 20 bases separating them. CDR3 DNA sequence: TGTGCCAGCAGCTTGAGTCAGAGGATCGGCGGAGCCTATGGCTACACCTTC. It codes for CASSLSQRIGGAYGYTF.

This clonotype turned up a few times. The chain couples TRBV28 to TRBJ2-2; 8 bases map to TRBD2. In germline, CDR1 is MDHEN, CDR2 SYDVKM. The CDR3 is 15 amino acids. The V gene end was trimmed by 5 bases and the J gene end by 2 bases; junction bases not matched to a gene: 4. CDR3 loop: CASSVLAVNTGELFF. CDR3 bases: TGTGCCAGCAGTGTACTAGCGGTAAACACCGGGGAGCTGTTTTTT.

This clonotype was seen more than once but under ten times. CDR3: CASSYSRQGKNIQYF. In DNA, the CDR3 is TGTGCCAGCAGTTACTCCCGACAGGGCAAAAACATTCAGTACTTC. The chain employs TRBV6-2 or TRBV6-3 and TRBJ2-4; 7 nucleotides align to TRBD1. The length of the CDR3 is 15 residues. V gave up 0 bases and J gave up 3 bases; unmatched junction bases: 2. The germline CDR1 and CDR2 sequences are MNHEY and SVGEGT.

In regard to this clonotype: A much larger clone differs from this one at a single base, so this may be a read error. The V call is TRBV5-5, the J call TRBJ2-5; D perhaps matches TRBD2 (5 bases). CDR1 SGHKS and CDR2 YYEKEE come from the germline V gene (reference sequence). CDR3 size: 13 residues. The ends were cut back, 7 bases at V and 5 bases at J, with 15 bases in the middle. This CDR3 is CASGSPGSETQYF. The DNA for the CDR3 is TGTGCCAGCGGCTCCCCGGGGTCCGAGACCCAGTACTTC. Based on the CDR3 plus reference TRBV5-5 and TRBJ2-5, the full variable domain is DAGVTQSPTHLIKTRGQQVTLRCSPISGHKSVSWYQQVLGQGPQFIFQYYEKEERGRGNFPDRFSARQFPNYSSELNVNALLLGDSALYLCASGSPGSETQYFGPGTRLLVL.

V usage is TRBV27 and J usage is TRBJ1-1; D is perhaps TRBD1 (5 bases). From germline, CDR1 is MNHEY and CDR2 SMNVEV (reference sequence). Trimming cost V 4 bases and J 8 bases, with 20 bases left between them. CDR3 size: 15 residues. CDR3 DNA: TGTGCCAGCAGTTCCATAGTGGCGGGACGTCAGGAAGCTTTCTTT. Amino acid sequence: CASSSIVAGRQEAFF.

In this sample, this clonotype turned up a few times. The J gene is TRBJ1-5, the V gene TRBV19, with TRBD1 as a possible D gene (5 bases). CDR3 length: 15 residues. With 5 bases removed from V and 2 bases from J, the gap between germline ends came to 13 bases. Germline V CDR1 and CDR2: LNHDA, SQIVND (reference sequence). In DNA, the CDR3 is TGTGCCAGTAGTCCCGGGACCTTGGGCAATCAGCCCCAGCATTTT. Residues: CASSPGTLGNQPQHF.

There are many counts of this clonotype. The gene calls are TRBV7-2 and TRBJ2-3, with 8 bases identical to TRBD1. Germline loops: CDR1 SGHTA, CDR2 FQGNSA. V gave up 5 bases and J gave up 2 bases; unmatched junction bases: 3. The CDR3 is 14 amino acids. CDR3 protein: CASSRTGFTDTQYF. CDR3 DNA: TGTGCCAGCAGCCGGACAGGGTTCACAGATACGCAGTATTTT.

This clonotype was counted between two and nine times. The chain recombines TRBV7-3 with TRBJ2-1; D gene unclear. The CDR3 spans 13 residues. Trimming cost V 2 bases and J 4 bases, with 6 bases left between them. The germline gives CDR1 SGHTA, CDR2 FQGTGA. The CDR3 is CASSLVAYNEQFF. The CDR3 DNA sequence: TGTGCCAGCAGCTTAGTAGCTTACAATGAGCAGTTCTTC.